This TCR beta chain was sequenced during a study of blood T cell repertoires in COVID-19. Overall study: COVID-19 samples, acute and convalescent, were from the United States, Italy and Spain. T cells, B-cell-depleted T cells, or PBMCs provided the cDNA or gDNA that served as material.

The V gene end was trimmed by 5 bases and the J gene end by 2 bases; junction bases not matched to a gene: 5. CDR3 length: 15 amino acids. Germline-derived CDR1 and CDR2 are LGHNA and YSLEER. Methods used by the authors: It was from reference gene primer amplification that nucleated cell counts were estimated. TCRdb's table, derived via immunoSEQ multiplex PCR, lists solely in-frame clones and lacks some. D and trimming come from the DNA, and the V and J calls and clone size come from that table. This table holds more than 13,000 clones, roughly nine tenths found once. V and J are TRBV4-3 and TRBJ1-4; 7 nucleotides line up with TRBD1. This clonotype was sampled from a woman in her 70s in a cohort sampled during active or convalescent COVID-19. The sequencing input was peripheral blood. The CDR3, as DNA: TGCGCCAGCAGCTTAAGGGGGCTTACTAATGAAAAACTGTTTTTT. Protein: CASSLRGLTNEKLFF.